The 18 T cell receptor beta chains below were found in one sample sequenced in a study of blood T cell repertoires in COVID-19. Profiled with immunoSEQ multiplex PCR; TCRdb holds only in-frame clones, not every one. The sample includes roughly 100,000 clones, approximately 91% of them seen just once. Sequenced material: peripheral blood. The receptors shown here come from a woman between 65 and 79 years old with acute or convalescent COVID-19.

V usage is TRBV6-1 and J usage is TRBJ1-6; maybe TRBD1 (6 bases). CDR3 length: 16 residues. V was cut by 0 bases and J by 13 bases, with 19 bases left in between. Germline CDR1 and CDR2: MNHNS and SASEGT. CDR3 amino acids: CASSEARGTSSLPLHF. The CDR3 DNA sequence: TGTGCCAGCAGTGAAGCGCGGGGGACATCTTCTCTGCCCCTCCACTTT.

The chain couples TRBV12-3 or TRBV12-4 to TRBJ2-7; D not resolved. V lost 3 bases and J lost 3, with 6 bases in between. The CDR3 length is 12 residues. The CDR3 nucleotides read TGTGCCAGCAGTTTCTATCGCTACGAGCAGTACTTC. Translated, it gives CASSFYRYEQYF.

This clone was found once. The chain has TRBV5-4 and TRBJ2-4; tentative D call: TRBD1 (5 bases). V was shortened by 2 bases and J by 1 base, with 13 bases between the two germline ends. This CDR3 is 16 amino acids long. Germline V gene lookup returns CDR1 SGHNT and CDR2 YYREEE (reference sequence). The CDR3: CASSLKWGPAKNIQYF. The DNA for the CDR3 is TGTGCCAGCAGCTTAAAGTGGGGCCCTGCCAAAAACATTCAGTACTTC.

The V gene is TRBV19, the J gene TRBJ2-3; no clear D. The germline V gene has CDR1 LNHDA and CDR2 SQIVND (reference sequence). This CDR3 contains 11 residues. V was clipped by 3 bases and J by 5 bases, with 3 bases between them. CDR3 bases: TGTGCCAGTAGTATCCGAGATACGCAGTATTTT. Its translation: CASSIRDTQYF.

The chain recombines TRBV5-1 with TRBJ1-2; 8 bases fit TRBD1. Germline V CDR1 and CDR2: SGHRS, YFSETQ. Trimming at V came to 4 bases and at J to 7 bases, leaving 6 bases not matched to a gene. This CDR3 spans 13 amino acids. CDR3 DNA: TGCGCCAGCAGCCCAGGGGGCGTGGGTGGCTACACCTTC. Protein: CASSPGGVGGYTF.

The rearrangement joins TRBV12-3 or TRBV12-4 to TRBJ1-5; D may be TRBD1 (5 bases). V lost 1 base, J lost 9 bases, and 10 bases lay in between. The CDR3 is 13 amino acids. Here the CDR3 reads CASSLERRGPQHF. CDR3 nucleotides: TGTGCCAGCAGTTTAGAACGGAGGGGGCCCCAGCATTTT.

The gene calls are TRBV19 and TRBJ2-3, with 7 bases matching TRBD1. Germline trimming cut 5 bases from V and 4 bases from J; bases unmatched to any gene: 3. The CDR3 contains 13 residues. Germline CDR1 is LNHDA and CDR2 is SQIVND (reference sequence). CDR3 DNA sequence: TGTGCCAGTAGTCAGGGACAGCCAGATACGCAGTATTTT. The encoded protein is CASSQGQPDTQYF. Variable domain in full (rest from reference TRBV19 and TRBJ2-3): DGGITQSPKYLFRKEGQNVTLSCEQNLNHDAMYWYRQDPGQGLRLIYYSQIVNDFQKGDIAEGYSVSREKKESFPLTVTSAQKNPTAFYLCASSQGQPDTQYFGPGTRLTVL.

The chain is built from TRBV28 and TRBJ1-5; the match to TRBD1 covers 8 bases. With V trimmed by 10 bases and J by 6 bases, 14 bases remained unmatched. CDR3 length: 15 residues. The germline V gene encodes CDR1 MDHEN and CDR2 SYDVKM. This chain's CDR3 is CATRGLGGFSQPQHF. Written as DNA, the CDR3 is TGTGCCACCAGGGGGCTGGGGGGATTCAGTCAGCCCCAGCATTTT.

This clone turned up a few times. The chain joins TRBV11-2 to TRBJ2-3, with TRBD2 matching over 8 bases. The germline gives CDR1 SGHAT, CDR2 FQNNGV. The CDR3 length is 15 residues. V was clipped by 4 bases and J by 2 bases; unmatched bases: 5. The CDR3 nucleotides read TGTGCCAGCAGCTCCGCGGGGGGACTCACAGATACGCAGTATTTT. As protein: CASSSAGGLTDTQYF.

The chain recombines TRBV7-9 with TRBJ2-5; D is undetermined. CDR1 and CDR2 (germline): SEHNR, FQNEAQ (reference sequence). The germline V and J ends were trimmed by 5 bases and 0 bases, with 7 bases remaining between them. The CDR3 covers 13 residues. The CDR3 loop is CASSRRYQETQYF. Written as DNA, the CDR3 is TGTGCCAGCAGCAGGCGGTACCAAGAGACCCAGTACTTC.

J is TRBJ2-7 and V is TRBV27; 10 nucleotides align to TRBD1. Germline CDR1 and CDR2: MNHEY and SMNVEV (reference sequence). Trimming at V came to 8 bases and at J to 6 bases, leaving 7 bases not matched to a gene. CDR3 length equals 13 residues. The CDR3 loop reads CASRDRGLREQYF. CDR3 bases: TGTGCCAGCCGCGACAGGGGGCTGCGCGAGCAGTACTTC.

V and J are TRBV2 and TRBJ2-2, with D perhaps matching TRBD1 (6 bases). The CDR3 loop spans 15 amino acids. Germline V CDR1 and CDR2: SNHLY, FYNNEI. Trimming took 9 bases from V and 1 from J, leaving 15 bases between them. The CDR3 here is CARSKRQENTGELFF. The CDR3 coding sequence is TGTGCCAGATCCAAAAGACAGGAGAACACCGGGGAGCTGTTTTTT.

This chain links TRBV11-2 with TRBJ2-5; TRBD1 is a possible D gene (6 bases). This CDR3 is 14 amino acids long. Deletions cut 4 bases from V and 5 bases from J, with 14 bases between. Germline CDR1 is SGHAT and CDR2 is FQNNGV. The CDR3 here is CASSSYREMETQYF. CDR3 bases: TGTGCCAGCAGCTCCTACAGGGAGATGGAGACCCAGTACTTC. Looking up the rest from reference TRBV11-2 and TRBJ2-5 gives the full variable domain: EAGVAQSPRYKIIEKRQSVAFWCNPISGHATLYWYQQILGQGPKLLIQFQNNGVVDDSQLPKDRFSAERLKGVDSTLKIQPAKLEDSAVYLCASSSYREMETQYFGPGTRLLVL.

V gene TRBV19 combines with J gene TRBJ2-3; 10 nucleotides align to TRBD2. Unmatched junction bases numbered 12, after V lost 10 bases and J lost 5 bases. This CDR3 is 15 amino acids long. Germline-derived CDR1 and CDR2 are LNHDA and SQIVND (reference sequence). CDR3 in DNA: TGTGCCACCACTTCGAGCGGGAGGGCCAAAGATACGCAGTATTTT. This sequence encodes CATTSSGRAKDTQYF.

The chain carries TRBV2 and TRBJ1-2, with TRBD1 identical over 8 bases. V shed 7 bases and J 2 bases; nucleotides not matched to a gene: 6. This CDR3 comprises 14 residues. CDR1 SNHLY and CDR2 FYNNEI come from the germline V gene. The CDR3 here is CASTRTGLNYGYTF. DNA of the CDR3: TGTGCCAGCACCAGGACAGGGCTAAACTATGGCTACACCTTC.

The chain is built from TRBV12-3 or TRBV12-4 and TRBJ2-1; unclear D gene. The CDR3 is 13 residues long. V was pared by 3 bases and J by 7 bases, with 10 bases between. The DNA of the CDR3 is TGTGCCAGCAGTTTGAGGAGCGTAAATGAGCAGTTCTTC. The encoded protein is CASSLRSVNEQFF.

The CDR3 reads CSVRGGAGYGYTF. CDR3 in DNA: TGCAGCGTCCGTGGGGGGGCGGGCTATGGCTACACCTTC. The chain employs TRBV29-1 and TRBJ1-2, with D perhaps TRBD1 (6 bases). The CDR3 has 13 residues. Germline assignment: CDR1 SQVTM and CDR2 ANQGSEA. Trimming took 6 bases from V and 4 from J, leaving 15 bases between them.

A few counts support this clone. The CDR3 nucleotides read TGTGCCAGCAGCCTCGGACAGGATTCACCCCTCCACTTT. Amino acid sequence: CASSLGQDSPLHF. The genes are TRBV3-1 (or the pseudogene TRBV3-2) and TRBJ1-6; 7 positions match TRBD1. CDR3 size: 13 residues. The germline V gene encodes CDR1 LGHDT and CDR2 YNNKEL (reference sequence). With 4 bases clipped from V and 8 bases from J, the junction kept 2 bases outside the gene matches.